Presented here are 21 T cell receptor beta chains from one specimen sequenced in a study of shared clonotypes between healthy human individuals. Clones were sequenced by immunoSEQ multiplex PCR, and TCRdb holds only the in-frame ones, with some missing. The table has over a million clones, roughly 95% seen once. The sequenced sample consisted of naive CD4+ T cells sorted from blood. Subset defined: CD45RA+ positively selected. The origin of the receptors is a man between 25 and 39 years old in good health.

The rearrangement joins TRBV5-4 to TRBJ2-7; D is tentatively TRBD1 or TRBD2 (6 bases each). This CDR3 contains 14 residues. The germline V gene encodes CDR1 SGHNT and CDR2 YYREEE (reference sequence). V lost 4 bases to trimming and J lost 1 base, with 12 bases between them. The CDR3 region has the DNA TGTGCCAGCAGCGCGCGGGACATTTCCTACGAGCAGTACTTC. Protein product: CASSARDISYEQYF.

The rearrangement uses TRBV19 and TRBJ2-3; no firm D call. V gave up 3 bases and J gave up 1 base, with 11 bases separating them. Germline-derived CDR1 and CDR2 are LNHDA and SQIVND (reference sequence). The CDR3 extends over 15 amino acids. The DNA of the CDR3 is TGTGCCAGTAGTATTGAGCGCCCGGGCACAGATACGCAGTATTTT. Encoded protein: CASSIERPGTDTQYF.

The chain combines TRBV9 with TRBJ1-3, with TRBD1 matching 8 bases. Germline values: CDR1 SGDLS, CDR2 YYNGEE. There are 16 residues in the CDR3. J gave up 3 bases and V 1 base, and 6 bases lay outside the gene matches. CDR3 sequence: CASSVLATGGGNTIYF. CDR3 nucleotides: TGTGCCAGCAGCGTACTTGCAACAGGGGGTGGAAACACCATATATTTT.

The CDR3 loop reads CARKFPRRTEAFF. In DNA, the CDR3 is TGTGCCAGAAAGTTCCCTAGGAGGACTGAAGCTTTCTTT. The chain links TRBV5-3 to TRBJ1-1, with D hard to call. TRBV5-3 is labeled an ORF, and its function is uncertain. The V end lost 6 bases, the J end lost 5 bases, and 14 bases lay between the germline ends. The CDR3 is made up of 13 amino acids.

The V and J genes are TRBV5-1 and TRBJ2-5; D is uncertain. The germline V and J ends were trimmed by 1 base and 2 bases, with 12 bases remaining between them. This CDR3 is 15 amino acids long. CDR1 and CDR2 (germline): SGHRS, YFSETQ. The CDR3 loop reads CASSLSSGPQETQYF. Here the CDR3 DNA reads TGCGCCAGCAGCTTGTCCTCCGGGCCTCAAGAGACCCAGTACTTC.

In regard to this clone: Other DNA sequences in this specimen translate into the identical CDR3. The J gene is TRBJ2-7, the V gene TRBV6-1; possibly TRBD2 for D (7 bases). The CDR3 is made up of 13 amino acids. The germline V and J ends were trimmed by 3 bases and 2 bases, with 8 bases remaining between them. Germline V gene lookup returns CDR1 MNHNS and CDR2 SASEGT. This CDR3 reads CASSERGPYEQYF. For the CDR3, the DNA is TGTGCCAGCAGTGAGCGGGGGCCCTACGAGCAGTACTTC.

The chain combines TRBV7-9 with TRBJ2-1; possibly TRBD2 for D (5 bases). V dropped 1 base and J dropped 1 base, with 8 bases sitting between them. The CDR3 runs to 15 residues. From germline, CDR1 is SEHNR and CDR2 FQNEAQ (reference sequence). CDR3: CASSLGAGSYNEQFF. DNA for the CDR3: TGTGCCAGCAGCTTAGGGGCGGGTTCCTACAATGAGCAGTTCTTC.

V gene TRBV14 combines with J gene TRBJ1-4; D is unresolved. Per the germline V gene, CDR1 is SGHDN and CDR2 is FVKESK. The CDR3 spans 15 residues. V lost 0 bases and J 8 bases, leaving 13 bases between the germline ends. CDR3 DNA: TGTGCCAGCAGCCAAGATCGACCTCTAGGGGAAAAACTGTTTTTT. It encodes CASSQDRPLGEKLFF. The full variable domain, completed using reference TRBV14 and TRBJ1-4, is EAGVTQFPSHSVIEKGQTVTLRCDPISGHDNLYWYRRVMGKEIKFLLHFVKESKQDESGMPNNRFLAERTGGTYSTLKVQPAELEDSGVYFCASSQDRPLGEKLFFGSGTQLSVL.

The CDR3 here is CASSLALGRVAGDGYTF. CDR3 bases: TGTGCCAGCAGCTTAGCGCTAGGCAGGGTTGCTGGGGATGGCTACACCTTC. The chain uses TRBV7-9 and TRBJ1-2, with D possibly being TRBD1 (5 bases). CDR1 SEHNR and CDR2 FQNEAQ come from the germline V gene (reference sequence). The V end was cut by 0 bases, the J end by 6 bases, with 20 bases between. The CDR3 consists of 17 residues.

The J gene is TRBJ2-3, the V gene TRBV5-6; 7 bases align to TRBD2. Germline-derived CDR1 and CDR2 are SGHDT and YYEEEE. The CDR3 consists of 16 residues. J lost 4 bases, V lost 1 base, and 9 bases had no gene match. CDR3: CASSLIREGLADTQYF. CDR3 nucleotide sequence: TGTGCCAGCAGCTTGATAAGGGAGGGCCTGGCAGATACGCAGTATTTT.

V is TRBV30 and J is TRBJ2-1; D ambiguous. CDR1 and CDR2 from the germline V gene are GTSNPN and SVGIG (reference sequence). The CDR3 loop spans 15 amino acids. The ends were cut back, 0 bases at V and 6 bases at J, with 15 bases in the middle. The DNA of the CDR3 is TGTGCCTGGAGTGTAAGGCTAGAGGCTCCCAATGAGCAGTTCTTC. As protein: CAWSVRLEAPNEQFF. Full variable domain (rest looked up from reference TRBV30 and TRBJ2-1): SQTIHQWPATLVQPVGSPLSLECTVEGTSNPNLYWYRQAAGRGLQLLFYSVGIGQISSEVPQNLSASRPQDRQFILSSKKLLLSDSGFYLCAWSVRLEAPNEQFFGPGTRLTVL.

The chain carries TRBV11-2 and TRBJ2-2; D gene unclear. V was shortened by 1 base and J by 1 base, with 13 bases between the two germline ends. This CDR3 region has 17 residues. Germline-derived CDR1 and CDR2 are SGHAT and FQNNGV. This CDR3 is CASSLVGLRLNTGELFF. CDR3 in DNA: TGTGCCAGCAGCTTAGTCGGGCTCCGATTGAACACCGGGGAGCTGTTTTTT. Full variable domain (rest looked up from reference TRBV11-2 and TRBJ2-2): EAGVAQSPRYKIIEKRQSVAFWCNPISGHATLYWYQQILGQGPKLLIQFQNNGVVDDSQLPKDRFSAERLKGVDSTLKIQPAKLEDSAVYLCASSLVGLRLNTGELFFGEGSRLTVL.

Of note for this clone: An end of the junction does not agree with germline; a read error may underlie this. The chain uses TRBV6-1 and TRBJ2-7; 10 bases are a match to TRBD2. This CDR3 spans 18 amino acids. Germline V gives CDR1 MNHNS, CDR2 SASEGT. In nucleotides, the CDR3 is TGTGCCATCAGTGAACAAGCGCTAGCGGGAGTAGGGCGAAGCGAGCAGTACTTC. This translates into CAISEQALAGVGRSEQYF.

The chain couples TRBV4-1 to TRBJ1-3, with D perhaps TRBD1 (6 bases). Germline lookup yields CDR1 MGHRA and CDR2 YSYEKL. Trimming took 2 bases from V and 4 from J, leaving 9 bases between them. The CDR3 contains 14 residues. CDR3 in amino acids: CASSQPGQGNTIYF. The CDR3, as DNA: TGCGCCAGCAGCCAACCTGGACAGGGAAACACCATATATTTT.

This chain uses TRBV28 with TRBJ2-2; D is unclear. CDR1 MDHEN and CDR2 SYDVKM come from the germline V gene. V lost 8 bases and J lost 1, with 8 bases in between. There are 13 residues in the CDR3. The CDR3 protein is CASGPGNTGELFF. CDR3 nucleotide sequence: TGTGCCAGCGGCCCGGGGAACACCGGGGAGCTGTTTTTT.

V is TRBV11-2 and J is TRBJ1-2; D gene uncertain. This CDR3 has 14 amino acids. V dropped 5 bases and J dropped 2 bases, with 12 bases sitting between them. The germline CDR1 and CDR2 sequences are SGHAT and FQNNGV. The CDR3 loop is CASSRTDLNYGYTF. Written as DNA, the CDR3 is TGTGCCAGCAGCCGAACAGACTTGAACTATGGCTACACCTTC. Together with reference TRBV11-2 and TRBJ1-2, the CDR3 gives the full variable domain: EAGVAQSPRYKIIEKRQSVAFWCNPISGHATLYWYQQILGQGPKLLIQFQNNGVVDDSQLPKDRFSAERLKGVDSTLKIQPAKLEDSAVYLCASSRTDLNYGYTFGSGTRLTVV.

The chain combines TRBV7-2 with TRBJ1-2; D may be TRBD1 (5 bases). Germline-derived CDR1 and CDR2 are SGHTA and FQGNSA. Trimming left V 2 bases short and J 8 bases short, with 24 bases between. This CDR3 is 17 amino acids long. The chain's CDR3 is CASSLFQSRQITDGYTF. The CDR3 DNA is TGTGCCAGCAGCTTATTTCAGTCTAGACAGATAACGGACGGCTACACCTTC.

This rearrangement joins TRBV4-1 to TRBJ2-3; 8 nucleotides line up with TRBD1. CDR3 size: 15 residues. The V gene's germline CDR1 is MGHRA and CDR2 YSYEKL. V shed 7 bases, J shed 4 bases, and the junction held 10 bases outside the gene matches. The CDR3 bases are TGCGCCAGCAACCACGGCAGGGGGCAGTCAGATACGCAGTATTTT. Its translation is CASNHGRGQSDTQYF.

The DNA of the CDR3 is TGTGCCAGCTCATCAATAGGACCGAACACCGGGGAGCTGTTTTTT. Protein sequence: CASSSIGPNTGELFF. V gene TRBV18 combines with J gene TRBJ2-2; D not resolved. The V end lost 5 bases, the J end lost 0 bases, and 10 bases lay between the germline ends. The CDR3 extends over 15 amino acids. Germline assignment: CDR1 KGHSH and CDR2 LQKENI.

V is TRBV15 and J is TRBJ2-2, with TRBD2 matching 7 bases. This CDR3 has 17 amino acids. Losses at the gene ends were 1 base for V and 7 bases for J; bases not matched to a gene: 12. Germline V gene sequence: CDR1 LNHNV, CDR2 YYDKDF (reference sequence). The CDR3 DNA follows: TGTGCCACCAGCAGAGGGGCGTCTAGCGGCTTCGGCGGGGAGCTGTTTTTT. Its protein is CATSRGASSGFGGELFF.

This clone appeared once. The rearrangement joins TRBV18 to TRBJ2-1; 11 nucleotides align to TRBD2. In germline, CDR1 is KGHSH, CDR2 LQKENI. The CDR3 consists of 16 residues. Trimming at V came to 5 bases and at J to 4 bases, leaving 7 bases not matched to a gene. The chain's CDR3 is CASSFPSGRPYNEQFF. The CDR3 nucleotides are TGTGCCAGCTCATTCCCTAGCGGGAGGCCTTACAATGAGCAGTTCTTC.